The 24 T cell receptor beta chains below were found in one sample sequenced in a study of PD-L1 blockade in urothelial cancer. Time point reported: pretreatment peripheral blood. Sequencing used immunoSEQ multiplex PCR; TCRdb keeps in-frame clones, though not all of them. The data contain about 43,000 clones, more than 75% of them singletons. The source material was PBMCs, sampled around atezolizumab (anti-PD-L1) treatment. Receptors originate from a man between 60 and 70 years old with urothelial cancer.

The genes are TRBV5-5 and TRBJ1-2, with 7 bases lining up with TRBD1. The V segment lost 4 bases and the J segment 2 bases; nucleotides outside the gene matches: 11. The CDR3 is made up of 16 amino acids. Germline assignment: CDR1 SGHKS and CDR2 YYEKEE (reference sequence). The CDR3 reads CASSPFMGQNNYGYTF. DNA for the CDR3: TGTGCCAGCAGCCCGTTTATGGGACAGAACAACTATGGCTACACCTTC.

The chain joins TRBV28 to TRBJ1-6; maybe TRBD1 (5 bases). This CDR3 region has 14 residues. V dropped 5 bases and J dropped 8 bases, with 13 bases sitting between them. Germline-derived CDR1 and CDR2 are MDHEN and SYDVKM. The CDR3 DNA follows: TGTGCCAGCAGTCCCGCAGGACATCATTCACCCCTCCACTTT. Amino acid sequence: CASSPAGHHSPLHF.

This chain links TRBV19 with TRBJ1-1; 8 bases fit TRBD1. Germline V gene sequence: CDR1 LNHDA, CDR2 SQIVND (reference sequence). J gave up 2 bases and V 7 bases, and 3 bases lay outside the gene matches. The CDR3 runs to 13 residues. As DNA, the CDR3 is TGTGCCAGTAAGGCAGGGGGCAACACTGAAGCTTTCTTT. Its protein is CASKAGGNTEAFF.

This chain uses TRBV28 with TRBJ2-7, with D perhaps TRBD1 (6 bases). This CDR3 region has 15 residues. The V end was cut by 2 bases, the J end by 3 bases, with 14 bases between. Germline CDR1 reads MDHEN; CDR2 reads SYDVKM. This CDR3 is CASSLINQGGYEQYF. The CDR3 bases are TGTGCCAGCAGTTTAATTAACCAAGGGGGCTACGAGCAGTACTTC.

The V gene is TRBV6-1, the J gene TRBJ2-7; tentatively, D is TRBD1 (6 bases). This CDR3 contains 15 residues. Germline V gene data show CDR1 as MNHNS and CDR2 as SASEGT. V lost 7 bases to trimming and J lost 2 bases, with 18 bases between them. The CDR3, as DNA: TGTGCCAGCACCCCCACAGGGAGCTTTACCTACGAGCAGTACTTC. Its protein product is CASTPTGSFTYEQYF.

This chain uses TRBV28 with TRBJ1-1; a possible D gene is TRBD1 (6 bases). V was shortened by 2 bases and J by 4 bases, with 8 bases between the two germline ends. The CDR3 extends over 13 amino acids. Germline CDR1 is MDHEN and CDR2 is SYDVKM. In DNA, the CDR3 is TGTGCCAGCAGTTTAGGCAGGGGCACTGAAGCTTTCTTT. Translating gives CASSLGRGTEAFF. Full variable domain (outside the CDR3, taken from reference TRBV28 and TRBJ1-1): DVKVTQSSRYLVKRTGEKVFLECVQDMDHENMFWYRQDPGLGLRLIYFSYDVKMKEKGDIPEGYSVSREKKERFSLILESASTNQTSMYLCASSLGRGTEAFFGQGTRLTVV.

The chain couples TRBV19 to TRBJ1-1; no clear D. Per germline, CDR1 LNHDA and CDR2 SQIVND (reference sequence). This CDR3 comprises 13 residues. V lost 1 base, J lost 3 bases, and 6 bases lay in between. The CDR3 coding sequence is TGTGCCAGTAGTATAGGGGGAGACACTGAAGCTTTCTTT. It is translated as CASSIGGDTEAFF.

The chain combines TRBV5-3 with TRBJ1-2; 8 bases align to TRBD1. TRBV5-3 is sorted into the ORF group, with uncertain function. The ends lost 2 bases at V and 4 bases at J; junction bases unmatched: 7. CDR3 length equals 15 residues. CDR3 amino acids: CARSFSDRGVYGYTF. The CDR3 region has the DNA TGTGCCAGAAGCTTCTCCGACAGGGGAGTCTATGGCTACACCTTC.

J is TRBJ2-7 and V is TRBV28, with 7 bases that match TRBD1. CDR3 length: 14 residues. J lost 2 bases, V lost 2 bases, and 3 bases had no gene match. Per germline, CDR1 MDHEN and CDR2 SYDVKM. CDR3 in DNA: TGTGCCAGCAGTTTAATCGGGACAGCCTACGAGCAGTACTTC. Translated, it gives CASSLIGTAYEQYF.

This rearrangement joins TRBV4-3 to TRBJ2-5; 10 bases match TRBD2. Germline-derived CDR1 and CDR2 are LGHNA and YSLEER. The CDR3 totals 17 residues. V lost 1 base to trimming and J lost 4 bases; unmatched junction nucleotides: 9. CDR3 sequence (DNA): TGCGCCAGCAGCCAAGTAGCTAGCGGGAGCGAGGGAGAGACCCAGTACTTC. Translation gives CASSQVASGSEGETQYF.

This chain links TRBV7-2 with TRBJ2-7; no clear D gene. The V gene's germline CDR1 is SGHTA and CDR2 FQGNSA. Between the trimmed V and J ends, which lost 2 bases and 13 bases, there was a span of 18 bases. This CDR3 comprises 13 residues. CDR3 coding DNA: TGTGCCAGCAGCTTAACCAGGCAGGTTCCTTTTTACTTC. It specifies CASSLTRQVPFYF.

This chain uses TRBV13 with TRBJ2-1; the match to TRBD2 covers 8 bases. The germline gives CDR1 PRHDT, CDR2 FYEKMQ (reference sequence). The CDR3 loop spans 16 amino acids. V lost 2 bases and J lost 7; bases outside the gene matches: 10. The CDR3 reads CASSLNGGGRRNEQFF. As DNA, the CDR3 is TGTGCCAGCAGCTTAAATGGGGGCGGGAGGAGGAATGAGCAGTTCTTC. The variable domain in full, completed from reference TRBV13 and TRBJ2-1, reads AAGVIQSPRHLIKEKRETATLKCYPIPRHDTVYWYQQGPGQDPQFLISFYEKMQSDKGSIPDRFSAQQFSDYHSELNMSSLELGDSALYFCASSLNGGGRRNEQFFGPGTRLTVL.

The gene calls are TRBV5-1 and TRBJ2-5, with unresolved D. This CDR3 spans 12 amino acids. Trimming pared 0 bases from V and 3 bases from J, leaving 3 bases between. Per the germline V gene, CDR1 is SGHRS and CDR2 is YFSETQ. The DNA for the CDR3 is TGCGCCAGCAGCTTGGCCAAAGAGACCCAGTACTTC. Protein product: CASSLAKETQYF.

The genes are TRBV27 and TRBJ2-3; D may be TRBD2 (6 bases). Germline V lookup: CDR1 MNHEY, CDR2 SMNVEV (reference sequence). Deletions cut 3 bases from V and 0 bases from J, with 10 bases between. This CDR3 is 15 amino acids long. The CDR3 DNA follows: TGTGCCAGCAGTTTGGCGGGACTTAGCACAGATACGCAGTATTTT. Protein: CASSLAGLSTDTQYF.

The V and J genes are TRBV6-1 and TRBJ1-2; 8 bases agree with TRBD1. With V trimmed by 6 bases and J by 7 bases, 13 bases remained unmatched. The CDR3 has 15 amino acids. Germline values: CDR1 MNHNS, CDR2 SASEGT. In DNA form, the CDR3 reads TGTGCCAGCAGACGCTCTCCAGGACAGGGCGGTGGCTACACCTTC. Protein sequence: CASRRSPGQGGGYTF.

The chain employs TRBV11-2 and TRBJ2-3; TRBD1 aligns across 9 bases. Trimming at V came to 8 bases and at J to 5 bases, leaving 14 bases not matched to a gene. Germline V gives CDR1 SGHAT, CDR2 FQNNGV. This CDR3 has 16 amino acids. The CDR3 region has the DNA TGTGCCAGCGGAATAACCGGGACAGGGTCGATAGATACGCAGTATTTT. Its translation is CASGITGTGSIDTQYF. Filled out from reference TRBV11-2 and TRBJ2-3, the complete variable domain reads EAGVAQSPRYKIIEKRQSVAFWCNPISGHATLYWYQQILGQGPKLLIQFQNNGVVDDSQLPKDRFSAERLKGVDSTLKIQPAKLEDSAVYLCASGITGTGSIDTQYFGPGTRLTVL.

The J gene is TRBJ2-3, the V gene TRBV9, with TRBD2 matching over 10 bases. V shed 4 bases, J shed 0 bases, and the junction held 5 bases outside the gene matches. Germline CDR1 is SGDLS and CDR2 is YYNGEE. The CDR3 contains 16 residues. The CDR3 bases are TGTGCCAGCAGCACGGGACTAGCGACTAGCACAGATACGCAGTATTTT. Protein product: CASSTGLATSTDTQYF.

V and J are TRBV14 and TRBJ1-2; 8 nucleotides match TRBD1. The junction had 7 bases not matched to a gene; V was cut back by 3 bases and J by 7 bases. The CDR3 length is 14 residues. Germline lookup yields CDR1 SGHDN and CDR2 FVKESK. CDR3 in amino acids: CASSQNRGESGYTF. CDR3 in DNA: TGTGCCAGCAGCCAGAACAGGGGGGAGAGTGGCTACACCTTC.

There are a few counts of this clone. This chain connects TRBV11-1 to TRBJ1-2; 7 bases match TRBD1. V trimming: 5 bases; J trimming: 3 bases; junction bases outside the gene matches: 6. CDR1 and CDR2 (germline): SGHAT, FQDESV (reference sequence). CDR3 length equals 14 residues. The CDR3 here is CASSIGTADYGYTF. CDR3 coding DNA: TGTGCCAGCAGCATCGGGACAGCCGACTATGGCTACACCTTC.

This sequence joins TRBV30 and TRBJ1-4; no definite D call. This CDR3 is built from 11 residues. Germline CDR1 and CDR2: GTSNPN and SVGIG (reference sequence). The germline V and J ends were trimmed by 2 bases and 7 bases, with 5 bases remaining between them. The CDR3 region is CAWSMSEKLFF. The DNA for the CDR3 is TGTGCCTGGAGTATGAGTGAAAAACTGTTTTTT.

The gene calls are TRBV27 and TRBJ2-3, with TRBD2 as a possible D gene (6 bases). The V end was cut by 6 bases, the J end by 1 base, with 11 bases between. The germline V gene has CDR1 MNHEY and CDR2 SMNVEV (reference sequence). The CDR3 runs to 14 residues. The chain's CDR3 is CASRIPGGTDTQYF. The CDR3 DNA sequence: TGTGCCAGCAGGATCCCGGGGGGCACAGATACGCAGTATTTT.

The gene calls are TRBV5-1 and TRBJ2-3; TRBD2 agrees at 8 bases. Per the germline V gene, CDR1 is SGHRS and CDR2 is YFSETQ. J gave up 0 bases and V 1 base, and 10 bases lay outside the gene matches. The CDR3 has 18 amino acids. CDR3 in amino acids: CASSLSILAGPSTDTQYF. CDR3 nucleotides: TGCGCCAGCAGCTTGTCGATCCTAGCGGGCCCTAGCACAGATACGCAGTATTTT.

CDR3 sequence reads: CASRILESGEQFF. The CDR3 DNA reads as TGTGCCAGCAGGATTCTAGAGAGCGGTGAGCAGTTCTTC. The gene calls are TRBV6-5 and TRBJ2-1; D is possibly TRBD2 (5 bases). Trimming cost V 6 bases and J 9 bases, with 15 bases left between them. The CDR3 runs to 13 residues. Germline V gene lookup returns CDR1 MNHEY and CDR2 SVGAGI.

The V and J genes are TRBV5-1 and TRBJ2-7; D is uncertain. Germline assignment: CDR1 SGHRS and CDR2 YFSETQ. Trimming cost V 4 bases and J 4 bases, with 21 bases left between them. The CDR3 contains 16 residues. This chain's CDR3 is CASSPRLQLGLYEQYF. CDR3 DNA: TGCGCCAGCAGCCCACGTTTACAGCTGGGCCTTTACGAGCAGTACTTC.